This T cell receptor beta chain derives from a study of blood T cell repertoires in COVID-19. At the level of the study: T cells, B-cell-depleted T cells, or PBMCs supplied cDNA or gDNA.

The length of the CDR3 is 16 residues. Looked up from germline, CDR1 is LGHNA and CDR2 is YSLEER. J was trimmed by 3 bases and V by 0 bases; bases with no gene match: 6. Methods used by the authors: By means of reference gene primer amplification, nucleated cell counts were estimated. This table comes from immunoSEQ multiplex PCR, and its TCRdb copy is limited to in-frame clones, with some not included. That table is the source of V, J and clone size, and D and trimming were worked out from the DNA. This repertoire shows fewer than 250,000 clones, 87% found once; its top ten account for 2.5% to 3%. J is TRBJ2-3 and V is TRBV4-3; 7 nucleotides align to TRBD2. This receptor was taken from a woman in her twenties or thirties with acute COVID-19. What was sequenced was PBMCs or T cells enriched from blood (not recorded which). The CDR3 nucleotides read TGCGCCAGCAGCCAAGATATGGGGGGGGATACAGATACGCAGTATTTT. Its translation: CASSQDMGGDTDTQYF.